Sequencing of this T cell receptor beta chain was carried out in a study of blood T cells in healthy people across ages. The second PCR ran about 6 to 12 cycles with a sample-barcoded 5' primer and J-beta primers. TCRdb called the 5' RACE reads again in MiXCR, with one record for every CDR3 protein. The sample carries some 930,000 distinct CDR3 sequences, almost 30% recorded once. Broader study findings: Expanded clonotype shifts may have been confounded, as the donors had an unknown CMV status.

For this clonotype: Its specificity is unknown. The junction and the germline gene differ at one end; a read error may be behind it.

CDR3 size: 14 residues. These data are also associated with another study on T cells of mothers and their children. That paper states: Each child gave 2.5 million to 3.5 million TCR beta CDR3 reads (each mother, over 9 million).

The rearrangement uses TRBV12-3 or TRBV12-4 and TRBJ2-1, with a tentative D call TRBD1 (6 bases). Sequencing was performed on blood. The receptor's source is a woman aged 40 to 55 in good health. This CDR3 is CAGSSGAGANEQFF. In DNA, the CDR3 is TGTGCCGGCAGCTCTGGGGCAGGGGCCAATGAGCAGTTCTTC.